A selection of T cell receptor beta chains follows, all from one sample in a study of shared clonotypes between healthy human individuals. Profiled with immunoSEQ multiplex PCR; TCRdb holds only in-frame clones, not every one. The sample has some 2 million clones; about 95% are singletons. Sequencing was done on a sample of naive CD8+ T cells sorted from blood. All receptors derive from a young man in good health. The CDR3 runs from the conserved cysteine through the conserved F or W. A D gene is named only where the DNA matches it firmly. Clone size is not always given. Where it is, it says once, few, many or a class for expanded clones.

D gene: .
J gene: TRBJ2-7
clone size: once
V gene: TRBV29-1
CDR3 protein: CSVVEGWGEQYF
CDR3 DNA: TGCAGCGTTGTTGAGGGGTGGGGCGAGCAGTACTTC

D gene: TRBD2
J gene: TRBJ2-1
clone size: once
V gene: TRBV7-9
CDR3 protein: CASSLVGAGDYNEQFF
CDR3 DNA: TGTGCCAGCAGCTTAGTCGGCGCGGGGGACTACAATGAGCAGTTCTTC

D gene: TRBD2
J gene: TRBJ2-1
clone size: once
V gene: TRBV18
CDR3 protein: CASSPSGGGSYNEQFF
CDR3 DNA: TGTGCCAGCTCACCTTCGGGGGGTGGCTCCTACAATGAGCAGTTCTTC

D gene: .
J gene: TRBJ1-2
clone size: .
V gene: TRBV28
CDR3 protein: CASSLSVWEGYTF
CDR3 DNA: TGTGCCAGCAGTTTATCAGTCTGGGAAGGCTACACCTTC

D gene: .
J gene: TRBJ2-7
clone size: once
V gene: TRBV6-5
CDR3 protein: CASSYDNYEQYF
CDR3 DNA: TGTGCCAGCAGTTACGACAACTACGAGCAGTACTTC

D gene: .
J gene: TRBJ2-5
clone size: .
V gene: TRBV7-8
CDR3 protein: CASSPERDQETQYF
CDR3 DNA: TGTGCCAGCAGCCCCGAAAGGGACCAAGAGACCCAGTACTTC

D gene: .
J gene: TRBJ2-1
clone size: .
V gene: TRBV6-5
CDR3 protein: CASSLQGWGEQFF
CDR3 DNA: TGTGCCAGCAGTTTACAGGGTTGGGGTGAGCAGTTCTTC

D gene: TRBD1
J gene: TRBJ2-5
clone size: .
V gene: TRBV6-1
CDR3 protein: CASSELIGGQGQGPQYF
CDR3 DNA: TGTGCCAGCAGTGAACTGATCGGAGGACAGGGCCAGGGTCCCCAGTACTTC

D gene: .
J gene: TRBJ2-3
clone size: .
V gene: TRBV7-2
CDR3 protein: CASSFGHADTQYF
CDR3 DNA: TGTGCCAGCAGCTTTGGACATGCAGATACGCAGTATTTT

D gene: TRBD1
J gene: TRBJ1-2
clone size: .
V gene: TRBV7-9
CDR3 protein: CASSPTGGDNYGYTF
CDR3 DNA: TGTGCCAGCAGCCCTACAGGGGGCGACAACTATGGCTACACCTTC

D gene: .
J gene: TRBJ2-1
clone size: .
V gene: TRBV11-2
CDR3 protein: CASSPLGISYNEQFF
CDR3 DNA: TGTGCCAGCAGCCCCCTGGGGATCTCCTACAATGAGCAGTTCTTC

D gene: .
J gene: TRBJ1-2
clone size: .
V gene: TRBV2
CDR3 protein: CASSDIRPDYGYTF
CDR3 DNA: TGTGCCAGCAGTGATATCAGGCCGGACTATGGCTACACCTTC

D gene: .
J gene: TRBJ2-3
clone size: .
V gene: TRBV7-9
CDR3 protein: CASSSSTIDTQYF
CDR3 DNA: TGTGCCAGCAGCTCGTCTACAATAGATACGCAGTATTTT

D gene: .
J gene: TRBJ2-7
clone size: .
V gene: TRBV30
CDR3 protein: CAWKDRSSYEQYF
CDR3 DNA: TGTGCCTGGAAAGACAGGAGCTCCTACGAGCAGTACTTC

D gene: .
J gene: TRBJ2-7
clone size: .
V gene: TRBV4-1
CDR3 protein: CASSGGGSQTEQYF
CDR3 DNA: TGCGCCAGCTCCGGTGGAGGGAGCCAAACCGAGCAGTACTTC

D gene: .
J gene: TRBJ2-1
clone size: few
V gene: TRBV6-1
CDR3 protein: CASSGPGHKTYNEQFF
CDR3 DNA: TGTGCCAGCAGTGGACCGGGACATAAAACCTACAATGAGCAGTTCTTC